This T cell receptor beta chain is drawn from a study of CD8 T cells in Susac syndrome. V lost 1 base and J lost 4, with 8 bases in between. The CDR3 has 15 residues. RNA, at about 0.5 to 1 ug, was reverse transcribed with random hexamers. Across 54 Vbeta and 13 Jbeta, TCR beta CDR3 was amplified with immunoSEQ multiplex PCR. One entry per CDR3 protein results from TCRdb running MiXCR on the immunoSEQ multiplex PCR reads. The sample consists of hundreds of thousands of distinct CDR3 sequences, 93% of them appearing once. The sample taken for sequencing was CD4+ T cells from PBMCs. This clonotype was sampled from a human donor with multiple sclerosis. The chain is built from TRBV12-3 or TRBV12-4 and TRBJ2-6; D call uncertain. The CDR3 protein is CASSLVPAGANVLTF. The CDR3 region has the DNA TGTGCCAGCAGTTTAGTCCCGGCCGGGGCCAACGTCCTGACTTTC.